The clone carrying this T cell receptor (beta chain) showed up just a few times. Its antigen is as yet unknown. The data originate from a study of cytomegalovirus exposure and HLA in healthy donors. The overall study: As released early, the data held roughly 85 million unique TCRs from HLA-typed donors. Overall study findings and caveats: For most TCR sequences rarity was the rule, although some public TCRs occurred in many donors. The study labeled approximately 150 TCR beta chains cytomegalovirus-associated.

The PCR had 60 Vbeta and 13 Jbeta primers. Some clones are missing from TCRdb's copy, which holds only in-frame ones; the method was immunoSEQ multiplex PCR. The table includes around 300,000 clones, around two thirds detected once. The trim removed 5 bases at V and 3 bases at J, leaving 8 bases unmatched. The CDR3 contains 15 residues. Germline V CDR1 and CDR2: LNHDA, SQIVND (reference sequence). The genes are TRBV19 and TRBJ2-7, with TRBD1 matching over 9 bases. The sample comprised PBMCs. This sequence was found in a female donor in good health and CMV-seronegative. The CDR3 DNA reads TGTGCCAGTAGTCCGGGACAGGGTAACTTCTACGAGCAGTACTTC. Encoded protein: CASSPGQGNFYEQYF.